This T cell receptor (beta chain) was observed in a study of blood T cells in healthy people across ages. General observations from the study: Per million T cells, TCR beta diversity dropped roughly linearly as age increased.

Alongside a J-beta primer mix, a sample-barcoded 5' primer served in a second PCR lasting about 6 to 12 cycles. TCRdb fed the 5' RACE reads into MiXCR, producing one record per CDR3 protein. This sample has about 670,000 distinct CDR3 sequences, with approximately 40% found just once. V shed 1 base and J shed 2 bases, with 12 bases lying between them. Germline CDR1 is WNHNN and CDR2 is SYGVQD (reference sequence). The CDR3 length is 16 residues. This clonotype turned up a few times. Its antigen is currently unknown. What was sequenced was blood. The chain uses TRBV10-1 and TRBJ2-1; possibly TRBD1 for D (6 bases). This clonotype was sampled from a man older than 75 in good health. The CDR3 DNA sequence: TGCGCCAGCAGTGAGTTGGACAGAATTACCTACAATGAGCAGTTCTTC. Protein: CASSELDRITYNEQFF.